The 10 T cell receptor beta chains reported below all come from one sample, sequenced in a study of blood T cell repertoires in COVID-19. Assay: immunoSEQ multiplex PCR; the TCRdb copy retains only in-frame clones and omits some. The sample consists of 200,000 to 250,000 clones, roughly 81% of them appearing once. The sequencing sample was made of peripheral blood. Receptors originate from an elderly woman with COVID-19, enrolled during active disease.

V usage is TRBV7-2 and J usage is TRBJ2-1; possible D gene TRBD2, 6 bases. Germline values: CDR1 SGHTA, CDR2 FQGNSA. V was cut by 2 bases and J by 13 bases, with 18 bases left in between. CDR3 length: 14 residues. CDR3 in amino acids: CASSLRDWAVDQFF. The CDR3 region has the DNA TGTGCCAGCAGCTTAAGGGACTGGGCAGTGGATCAGTTCTTC. Based on the CDR3 plus reference TRBV7-2 and TRBJ2-1, the full variable domain is GAGVSQSPSNKVTEKGKDVELRCDPISGHTALYWYRQSLGQGLEFLIYFQGNSAPDKSGLPSDRFSAERTGGSVSTLTIQRTQQEDSAVYLCASSLRDWAVDQFFGPGTRLTVL.

The chain links TRBV25-1 to TRBJ1-3; no clear D gene. Germline CDR1 MGHDK, CDR2 SYGVNS. The CDR3 runs 14 residues. V lost 7 bases, J lost 0 bases, and 10 bases lay in between. The CDR3 protein is CASNPSGSGNTIYF. The CDR3 nucleotides are TGTGCCAGCAACCCCAGTGGCTCTGGAAACACCATATATTTT.

The chain has TRBV6-5 and TRBJ1-2, with D uncertain. V lost 4 bases and J lost 4, with 13 bases in between. Germline loops: CDR1 MNHEY, CDR2 SVGAGI. This CDR3 has 14 amino acids. CDR3 coding DNA: TGTGCCAGCAGTTCCACGGGGAACGCCTATGGCTACACCTTC. This gives the protein CASSSTGNAYGYTF.

The chain has TRBV5-4 and TRBJ1-3, with 8 bases that match TRBD1. The CDR3 is made up of 16 amino acids. The germline V gene has CDR1 SGHNT and CDR2 YYREEE (reference sequence). Trimming at V came to 3 bases and at J to 2 bases, leaving 7 bases not matched to a gene. The CDR3 region is CASSSGQGAPGNTIYF. The DNA for the CDR3 is TGTGCCAGCAGCTCTGGTCAGGGGGCGCCTGGAAACACCATATATTTT.

The chain joins TRBV19 to TRBJ1-1, with D tentatively TRBD1 (5 bases). The CDR3 is made up of 14 amino acids. CDR1 is LNHDA and CDR2 is SQIVND in the germline V gene (reference sequence). V lost 1 base and J lost 1, with 7 bases in between. CDR3 protein: CASSIGQTNTEAFF. As DNA, the CDR3 is TGTGCCAGTAGTATAGGACAGACGAACACTGAAGCTTTCTTT.

This clone was counted a few times. The gene calls are TRBV11-2 and TRBJ1-2; D not certain. The CDR3 extends over 14 amino acids. The germline CDR1 and CDR2 sequences are SGHAT and FQNNGV. Between the trimmed V and J ends, which lost 6 bases and 5 bases, there was a span of 16 bases. The CDR3 DNA follows: TGTGCCAGCAGTCCCAACAATAGGAGATATGGCTACACCTTC. Its translation is CASSPNNRRYGYTF.

This clone was seen more than once but under ten times. This chain uses TRBV18 with TRBJ1-3; unclear D gene. Trimming removed 8 bases at V and 4 bases at J, with 12 bases between. From germline, CDR1 is KGHSH and CDR2 LQKENI. CDR3 length: 13 residues. The CDR3 spells CASLPGIGNTIYF. The CDR3 nucleotides are TGTGCCAGCCTCCCGGGAATCGGAAACACCATATATTTT.

This clone was seen only once. This chain joins TRBV28 and TRBJ1-4; 10 bases agree with TRBD1. From germline, CDR1 is MDHEN and CDR2 SYDVKM. Trimming took 6 bases from V and 7 from J; bases not matched to a gene: 5. The CDR3 is made up of 14 amino acids. DNA of the CDR3: TGTGCCAGCAGAGCGACAGGGGGCGGTGAAAAACTGTTTTTT. The encoded protein is CASRATGGGEKLFF.

The chain has TRBV28 and TRBJ1-2, with D maybe TRBD1 (5 bases). Germline V CDR1 and CDR2: MDHEN, SYDVKM. V gave up 4 bases and J gave up 5 bases, with 11 bases separating them. This CDR3 contains 13 residues. The CDR3 here is CASSSGIGYGYTF. CDR3 nucleotide sequence: TGTGCCAGCAGTTCAGGGATAGGGTATGGCTACACCTTC.

The J gene is TRBJ2-2, the V gene TRBV7-2; the D gene is possibly TRBD1 (5 bases). V was cut by 5 bases and J by 1 base, with 11 bases left in between. This CDR3 comprises 15 residues. Germline-derived CDR1 and CDR2 are SGHTA and FQGNSA. The CDR3 spells CASSTSGMNTGELFF. The DNA for the CDR3 is TGTGCCAGCAGCACCTCAGGGATGAACACCGGGGAGCTGTTTTTT.